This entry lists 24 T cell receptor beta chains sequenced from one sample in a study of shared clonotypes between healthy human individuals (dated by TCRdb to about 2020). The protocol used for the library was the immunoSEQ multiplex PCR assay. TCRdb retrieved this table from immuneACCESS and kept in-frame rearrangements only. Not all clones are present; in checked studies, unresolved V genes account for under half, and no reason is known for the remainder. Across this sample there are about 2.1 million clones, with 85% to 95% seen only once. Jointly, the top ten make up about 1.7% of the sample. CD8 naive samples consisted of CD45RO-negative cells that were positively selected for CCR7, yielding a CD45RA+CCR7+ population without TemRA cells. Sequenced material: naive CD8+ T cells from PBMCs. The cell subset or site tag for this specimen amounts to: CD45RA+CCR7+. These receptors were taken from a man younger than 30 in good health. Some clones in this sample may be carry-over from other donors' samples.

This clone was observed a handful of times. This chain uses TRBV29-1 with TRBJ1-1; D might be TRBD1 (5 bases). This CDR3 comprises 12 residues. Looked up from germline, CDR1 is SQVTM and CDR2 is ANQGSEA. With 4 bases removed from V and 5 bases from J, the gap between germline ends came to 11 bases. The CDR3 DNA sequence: TGCAGCGTTGGGGCAGGGAGTACTGAAGCTTTCTTT. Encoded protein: CSVGAGSTEAFF.

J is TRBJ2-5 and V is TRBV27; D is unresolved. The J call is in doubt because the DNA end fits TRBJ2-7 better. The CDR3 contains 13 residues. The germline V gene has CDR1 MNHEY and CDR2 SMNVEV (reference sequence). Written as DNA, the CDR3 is TGTGCCAGCAGTTCGGGTTGGCCCTACGAGCAGTACTTC. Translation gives CASSSGWPYEQYF.

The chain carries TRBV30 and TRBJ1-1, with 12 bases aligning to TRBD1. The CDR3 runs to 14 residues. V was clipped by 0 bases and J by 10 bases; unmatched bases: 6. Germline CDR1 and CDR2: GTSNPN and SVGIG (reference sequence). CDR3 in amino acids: CAWSVGTGGEGAFF. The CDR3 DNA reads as TGTGCCTGGAGTGTTGGGACAGGGGGCGAGGGAGCTTTCTTT.

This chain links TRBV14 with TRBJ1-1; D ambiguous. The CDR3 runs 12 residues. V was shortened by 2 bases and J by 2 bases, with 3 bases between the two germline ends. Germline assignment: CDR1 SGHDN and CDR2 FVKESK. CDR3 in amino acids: CASSQPNTEAFF. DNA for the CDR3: TGTGCCAGCAGCCAACCAAACACTGAAGCTTTCTTT.

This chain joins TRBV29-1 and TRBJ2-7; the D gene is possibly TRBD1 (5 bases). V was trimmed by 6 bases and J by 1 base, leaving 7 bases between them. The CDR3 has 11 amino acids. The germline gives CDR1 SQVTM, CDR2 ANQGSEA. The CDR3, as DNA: TGCAGCGTGACAGTATCCTACGAGCAGTACTTC. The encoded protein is CSVTVSYEQYF.

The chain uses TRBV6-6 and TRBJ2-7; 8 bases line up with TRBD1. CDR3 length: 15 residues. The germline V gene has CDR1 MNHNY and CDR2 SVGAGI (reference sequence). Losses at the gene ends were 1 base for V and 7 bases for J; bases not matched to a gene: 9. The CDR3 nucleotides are TGTGCCAGCAGTTACTACGGGACAGGCTCTTTGGAGCAGTACTTC. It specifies CASSYYGTGSLEQYF.

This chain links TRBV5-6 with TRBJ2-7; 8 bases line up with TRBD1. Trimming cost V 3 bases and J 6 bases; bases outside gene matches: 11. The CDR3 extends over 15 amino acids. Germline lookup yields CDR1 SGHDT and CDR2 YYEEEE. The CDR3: CASSWGTGSTSEQYF. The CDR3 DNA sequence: TGTGCCAGCAGCTGGGGGACAGGATCAACGTCCGAGCAGTACTTC.

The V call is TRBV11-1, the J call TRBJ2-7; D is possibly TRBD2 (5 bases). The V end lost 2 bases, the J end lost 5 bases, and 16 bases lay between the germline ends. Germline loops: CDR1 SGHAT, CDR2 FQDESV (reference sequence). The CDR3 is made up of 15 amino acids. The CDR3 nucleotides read TGTGCCAGCAGCTTACGGACCCCCGGAGGCCACGAGCAGTACTTC. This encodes CASSLRTPGGHEQYF.

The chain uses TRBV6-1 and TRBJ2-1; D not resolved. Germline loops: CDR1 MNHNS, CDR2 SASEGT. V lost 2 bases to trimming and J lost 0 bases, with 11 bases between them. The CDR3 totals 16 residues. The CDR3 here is CASSEFLPHSYNEQFF. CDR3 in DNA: TGTGCCAGCAGTGAATTTCTGCCCCACTCCTACAATGAGCAGTTCTTC.

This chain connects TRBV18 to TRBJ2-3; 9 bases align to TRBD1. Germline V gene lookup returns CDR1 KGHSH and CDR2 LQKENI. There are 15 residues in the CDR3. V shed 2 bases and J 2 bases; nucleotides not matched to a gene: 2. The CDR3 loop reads CASSPWDRDTDTQYF. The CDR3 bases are TGTGCCAGCTCACCATGGGACAGGGACACAGATACGCAGTATTTT.

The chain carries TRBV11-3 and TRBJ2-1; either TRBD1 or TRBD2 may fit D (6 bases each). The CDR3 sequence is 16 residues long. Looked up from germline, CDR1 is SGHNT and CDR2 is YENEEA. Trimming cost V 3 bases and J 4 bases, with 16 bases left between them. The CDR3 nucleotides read TGTGCCAGCAGCTTCCTGCGTGGAGGGGGGTACAATGAGCAGTTCTTC. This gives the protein CASSFLRGGGYNEQFF.

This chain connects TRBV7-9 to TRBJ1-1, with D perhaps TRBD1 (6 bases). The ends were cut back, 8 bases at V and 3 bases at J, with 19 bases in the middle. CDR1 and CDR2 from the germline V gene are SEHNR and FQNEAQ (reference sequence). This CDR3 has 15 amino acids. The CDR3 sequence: CASGPLVRGHTEAFF. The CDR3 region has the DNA TGTGCCAGCGGCCCACTAGTTCGGGGGCACACTGAAGCTTTCTTT.

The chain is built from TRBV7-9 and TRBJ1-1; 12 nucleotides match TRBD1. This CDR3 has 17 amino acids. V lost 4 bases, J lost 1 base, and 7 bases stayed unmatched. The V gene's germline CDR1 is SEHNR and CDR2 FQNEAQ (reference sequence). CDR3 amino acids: CASSSWDRGPANTEAFF. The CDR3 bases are TGTGCCAGCAGCTCTTGGGACAGGGGGCCCGCGAACACTGAAGCTTTCTTT.

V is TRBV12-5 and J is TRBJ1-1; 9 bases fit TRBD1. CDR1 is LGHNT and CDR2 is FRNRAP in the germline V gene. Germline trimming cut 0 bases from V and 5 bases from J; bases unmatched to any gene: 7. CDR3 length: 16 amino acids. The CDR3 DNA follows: TGTGCTAGTGGTTTGGTCTTGGGGACAGGGTCGACTGAAGCTTTCTTT. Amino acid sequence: CASGLVLGTGSTEAFF.

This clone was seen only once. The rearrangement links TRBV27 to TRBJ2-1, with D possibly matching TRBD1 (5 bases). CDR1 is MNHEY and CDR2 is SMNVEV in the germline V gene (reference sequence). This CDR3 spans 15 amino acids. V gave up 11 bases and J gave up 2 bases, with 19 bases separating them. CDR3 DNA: TGTGCCGTGGGGCGGATTATCTCTACCTACAATGAGCAGTTCTTC. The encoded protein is CAVGRIISTYNEQFF.

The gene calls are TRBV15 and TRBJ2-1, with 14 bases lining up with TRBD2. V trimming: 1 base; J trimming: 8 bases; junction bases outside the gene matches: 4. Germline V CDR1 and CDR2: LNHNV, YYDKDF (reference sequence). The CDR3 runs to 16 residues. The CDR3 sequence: CATSRAGTSGSHEQFF. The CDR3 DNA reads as TGTGCCACCAGCAGAGCCGGGACTAGCGGGAGTCATGAGCAGTTCTTC.

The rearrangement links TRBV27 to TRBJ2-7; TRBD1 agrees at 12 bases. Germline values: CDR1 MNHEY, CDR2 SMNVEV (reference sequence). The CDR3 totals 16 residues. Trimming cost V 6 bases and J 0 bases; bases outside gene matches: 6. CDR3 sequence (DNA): TGTGCCAGCAGCGCCGGGACAGGGGGCATCTCCTACGAGCAGTACTTC. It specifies CASSAGTGGISYEQYF.

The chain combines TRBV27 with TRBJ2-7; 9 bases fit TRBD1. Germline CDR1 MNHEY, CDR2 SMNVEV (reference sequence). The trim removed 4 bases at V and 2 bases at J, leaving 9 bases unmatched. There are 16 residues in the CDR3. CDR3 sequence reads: CASSSPPGQGAYEQYF. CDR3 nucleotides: TGTGCCAGCAGTTCCCCCCCGGGACAGGGTGCCTACGAGCAGTACTTC.

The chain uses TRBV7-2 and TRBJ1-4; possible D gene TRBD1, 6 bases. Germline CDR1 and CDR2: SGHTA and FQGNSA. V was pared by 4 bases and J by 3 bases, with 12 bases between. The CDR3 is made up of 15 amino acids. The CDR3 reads CASSSRQAPNEKLFF. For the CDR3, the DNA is TGTGCCAGCAGCTCCCGACAGGCCCCTAATGAAAAACTGTTTTTT.

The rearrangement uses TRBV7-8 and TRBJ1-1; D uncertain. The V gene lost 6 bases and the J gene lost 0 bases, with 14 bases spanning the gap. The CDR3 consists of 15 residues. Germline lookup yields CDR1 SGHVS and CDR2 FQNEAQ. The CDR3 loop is CASRPYDSVNTEAFF. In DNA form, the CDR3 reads TGTGCCAGCAGACCTTATGATTCAGTGAACACTGAAGCTTTCTTT.

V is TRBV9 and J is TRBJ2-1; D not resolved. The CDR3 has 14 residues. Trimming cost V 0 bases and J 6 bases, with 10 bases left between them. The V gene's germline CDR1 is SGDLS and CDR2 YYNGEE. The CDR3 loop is CASSVDVAANEQFF. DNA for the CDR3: TGTGCCAGCAGCGTAGATGTGGCGGCCAATGAGCAGTTCTTC.

DNA for the CDR3: TGTGCCAGCAGCTACAGGGGGTATGGGGCCAACGTCCTGACTTTC. As protein: CASSYRGYGANVLTF. The genes are TRBV28 and TRBJ2-6; 8 nucleotides align to TRBD1. There are 15 residues in the CDR3. The V gene's germline CDR1 is MDHEN and CDR2 SYDVKM. V gave up 6 bases and J gave up 3 bases; unmatched junction bases: 4.

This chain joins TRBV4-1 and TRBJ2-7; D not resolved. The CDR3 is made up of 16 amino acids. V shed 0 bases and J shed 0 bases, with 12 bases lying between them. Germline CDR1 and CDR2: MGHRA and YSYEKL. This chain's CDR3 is CASSQDTTVVSYEQYF. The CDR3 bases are TGCGCCAGCAGCCAAGATACCACAGTCGTCTCCTACGAGCAGTACTTC.

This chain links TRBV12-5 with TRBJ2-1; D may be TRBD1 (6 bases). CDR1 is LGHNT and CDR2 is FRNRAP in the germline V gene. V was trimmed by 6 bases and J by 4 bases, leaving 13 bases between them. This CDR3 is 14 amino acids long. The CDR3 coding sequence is TGTGCTAGTGGAGCGACGGACAGATACAATGAGCAGTTCTTC. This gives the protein CASGATDRYNEQFF.